Shown below are 6 T cell receptor beta chains from a single sample sequenced in a study of memory B cells and T cells in multiple sclerosis. TCRdb's table, derived via immunoSEQ multiplex PCR, lists solely in-frame clones and lacks some. The table lists some 49,000 clones, almost 85% of them singletons. Stimulus-free culture yielded autoproliferating CFSE-dim and non-proliferating CFSE-high T cells, each sequenced separately. Replicate wells were pooled after 7 days of stimulus-free culture of approximately 5x10^7 CFSE-labeled PBMCs. These receptors have no identified antigens. The sequencing sample was made of PBMCs from blood kept in culture. Receptor source: a human donor with multiple sclerosis.

The genes are TRBV25-1 and TRBJ2-1; TRBD2 is a possible D gene (5 bases). Trimming took off 3 bases at V and 0 bases at J, with 12 bases between the two ends. The CDR3 has 16 residues. Germline V gene lookup returns CDR1 MGHDK and CDR2 SYGVNS. The CDR3 here is CASSDFEGISYNEQFF. Here the CDR3 DNA reads TGTGCCAGCAGTGATTTCGAGGGAATCTCCTACAATGAGCAGTTCTTC.

The chain combines TRBV29-1 with TRBJ2-7, with unresolved D. V was clipped by 3 bases and J by 6 bases, with 15 bases between them. There are 13 residues in the CDR3. CDR1 and CDR2 from the germline V gene are SQVTM and ANQGSEA. The CDR3: CSVEGLGLGEQYF. The CDR3 DNA reads TGCAGCGTTGAGGGCCTCGGCCTGGGCGAGCAGTACTTC.

This chain links TRBV6-5 with TRBJ1-2; D perhaps matches TRBD1 (6 bases). The CDR3 spans 14 residues. Germline CDR1 is MNHEY and CDR2 is SVGAGI. V was shortened by 6 bases and J by 3 bases, with 14 bases between the two germline ends. The chain's CDR3 is CASSPAGGDYGYTF. The CDR3 nucleotides read TGTGCCAGCAGCCCGGCGGGGGGCGACTATGGCTACACCTTC.

The chain couples TRBV7-8 to TRBJ2-3; TRBD1 is a possible D gene (5 bases). The CDR3 covers 14 residues. V dropped 5 bases and J dropped 2 bases, with 11 bases sitting between them. Germline CDR1 is SGHVS and CDR2 is FQNEAQ. The DNA for the CDR3 is TGTGCCAGCAGCCATCGGACATACACAGATACGCAGTATTTT. This gives the protein CASSHRTYTDTQYF.

The rearrangement joins TRBV5-8 to TRBJ1-2; D call uncertain. CDR1 and CDR2 (germline): SGHTS, YDEGEE. The germline V and J ends were trimmed by 0 bases and 3 bases, with 9 bases remaining between them. This CDR3 has 14 amino acids. The CDR3 is CASSLDGRDYGYTF. CDR3 coding DNA: TGTGCCAGCAGCTTGGACGGGAGGGACTATGGCTACACCTTC.

This clone was found once. V usage is TRBV5-1 and J usage is TRBJ2-1, with D possibly matching TRBD1 (5 bases). Germline CDR1 and CDR2: SGHRS and YFSETQ. The V and J ends lost 0 bases and 9 bases respectively, with 16 bases between them. This CDR3 has 15 residues. The CDR3 DNA follows: TGCGCCAGCAGCTTGGAGGGCCTGGGGCAGTTTGAGCAGTTCTTC. Protein sequence: CASSLEGLGQFEQFF.